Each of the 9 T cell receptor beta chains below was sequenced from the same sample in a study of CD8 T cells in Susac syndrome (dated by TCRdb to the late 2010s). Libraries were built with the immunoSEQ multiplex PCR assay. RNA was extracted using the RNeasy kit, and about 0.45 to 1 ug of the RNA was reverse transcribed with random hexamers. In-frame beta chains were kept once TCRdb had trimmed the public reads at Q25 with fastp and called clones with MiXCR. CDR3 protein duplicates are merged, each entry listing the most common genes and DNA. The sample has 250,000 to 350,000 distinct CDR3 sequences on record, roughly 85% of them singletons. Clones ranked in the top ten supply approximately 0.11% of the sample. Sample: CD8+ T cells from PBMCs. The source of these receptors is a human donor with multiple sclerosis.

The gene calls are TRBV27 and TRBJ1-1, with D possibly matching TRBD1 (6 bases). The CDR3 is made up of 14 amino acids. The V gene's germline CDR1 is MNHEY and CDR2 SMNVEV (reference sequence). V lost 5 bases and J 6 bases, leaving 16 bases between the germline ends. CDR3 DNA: TGTGCCAGCAGTAACTTACAGGGTGTAGCTGAAGCTTTCTTT. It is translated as CASSNLQGVAEAFF.

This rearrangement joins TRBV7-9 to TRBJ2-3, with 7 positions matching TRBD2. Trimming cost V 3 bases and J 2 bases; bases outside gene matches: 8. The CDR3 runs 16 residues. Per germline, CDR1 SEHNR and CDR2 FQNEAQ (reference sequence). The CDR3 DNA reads TGTGCCAGCAGCTTTCGAGTAGCGGGCCCCACAGATACGCAGTATTTT. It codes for CASSFRVAGPTDTQYF. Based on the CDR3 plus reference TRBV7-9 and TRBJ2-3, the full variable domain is DTGVSQNPRHKITKRGQNVTFRCDPISEHNRLYWYRQTLGQGPEFLTYFQNEAQLEKSRLLSDRFSAERPKGSFSTLEIQRTEQGDSAMYLCASSFRVAGPTDTQYFGPGTRLTVL.

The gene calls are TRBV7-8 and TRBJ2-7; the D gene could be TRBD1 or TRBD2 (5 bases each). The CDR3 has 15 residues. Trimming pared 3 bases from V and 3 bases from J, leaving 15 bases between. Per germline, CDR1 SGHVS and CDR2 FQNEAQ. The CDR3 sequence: CASSFRDGRNYEQYF. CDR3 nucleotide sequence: TGTGCCAGCAGCTTCCGGGACGGCAGGAACTACGAGCAGTACTTC.

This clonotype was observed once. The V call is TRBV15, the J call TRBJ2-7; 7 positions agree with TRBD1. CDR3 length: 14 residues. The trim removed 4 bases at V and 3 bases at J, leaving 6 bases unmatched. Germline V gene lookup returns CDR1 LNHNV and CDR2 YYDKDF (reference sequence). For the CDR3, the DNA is TGTGCCACCAGCAAGTACCGGGACAGCTACGAGCAGTACTTC. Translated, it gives CATSKYRDSYEQYF.

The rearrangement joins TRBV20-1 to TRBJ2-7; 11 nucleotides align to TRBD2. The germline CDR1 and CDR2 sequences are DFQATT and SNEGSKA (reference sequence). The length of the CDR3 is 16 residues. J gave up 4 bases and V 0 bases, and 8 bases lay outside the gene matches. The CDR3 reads CSARDWARTSGYEQYF. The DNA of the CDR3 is TGCAGTGCTAGAGATTGGGCGCGGACTAGCGGGTACGAGCAGTACTTC.

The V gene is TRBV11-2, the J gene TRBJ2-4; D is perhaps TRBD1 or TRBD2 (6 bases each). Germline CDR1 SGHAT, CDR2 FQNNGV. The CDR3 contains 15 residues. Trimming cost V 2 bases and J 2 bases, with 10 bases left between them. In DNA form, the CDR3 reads TGTGCCAGCAGCTTATCTGGGGGGCCCAAAAACATTCAGTACTTC. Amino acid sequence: CASSLSGGPKNIQYF.

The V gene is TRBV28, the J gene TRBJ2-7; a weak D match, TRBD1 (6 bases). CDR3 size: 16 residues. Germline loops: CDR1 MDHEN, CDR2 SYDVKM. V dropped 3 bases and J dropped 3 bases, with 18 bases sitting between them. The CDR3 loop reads CASSFFGTGTSYEQYF. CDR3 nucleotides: TGTGCCAGCAGTTTTTTCGGTACCGGGACAAGCTACGAGCAGTACTTC.

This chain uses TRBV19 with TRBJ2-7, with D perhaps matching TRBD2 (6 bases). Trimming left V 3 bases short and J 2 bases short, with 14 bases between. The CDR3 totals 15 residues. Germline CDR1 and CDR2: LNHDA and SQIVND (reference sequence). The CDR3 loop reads CASSIIGAGTYEQYF. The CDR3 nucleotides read TGTGCCAGTAGTATCATCGGGGCGGGAACCTACGAGCAGTACTTC.

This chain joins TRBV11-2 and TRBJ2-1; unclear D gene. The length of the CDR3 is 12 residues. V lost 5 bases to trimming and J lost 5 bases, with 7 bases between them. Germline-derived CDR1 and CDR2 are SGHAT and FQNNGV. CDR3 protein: CASSKDDNEQFF. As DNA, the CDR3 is TGTGCCAGCAGCAAGGATGACAATGAGCAGTTCTTC.